This entry lists 2 T cell receptor beta chains sequenced from one sample in a study of Siglec-9 on CD8 T cells in melanoma. The repertoire was sequenced with immunoSEQ multiplex PCR; TCRdb's copy has only in-frame clones and lacks some. The table shows about 36,000 clones, with roughly 80% occurring only once. Specimen: Siglec-9- CD8+ T cells sorted from blood. These receptors came from a human donor in good health.

The chain employs TRBV29-1 and TRBJ1-3, with D perhaps TRBD1 (5 bases). Per the germline V gene, CDR1 is SQVTM and CDR2 is ANQGSEA. V was shortened by 5 bases and J by 2 bases, with 7 bases between the two germline ends. This CDR3 has 12 amino acids. For the CDR3, the DNA is TGCAGCGTTCTACAGGCTGGAAACACCATATATTTT. It is translated as CSVLQAGNTIYF. Using reference TRBV29-1 and TRBJ1-3 for the parts outside the CDR3, the full variable domain is SAVISQKPSRDICQRGTSLTIQCQVDSQVTMMFWYRQQPGQSLTLIATANQGSEATYESGFVIDKFPISRPNLTFSTLTVSNMSPEDSSIYLCSVLQAGNTIYFGEGSWLTVV.

The chain has TRBV27 and TRBJ2-7; 7 positions match TRBD2. Germline lookup yields CDR1 MNHEY and CDR2 SMNVEV (reference sequence). The V gene end was trimmed by 11 bases and the J gene end by 2 bases; junction bases not matched to a gene: 9. This CDR3 region has 13 residues. The CDR3 bases are TGTGCCCCTAGCGGTCTCACTGCCTACGAGCAGTACTTC. This encodes CAPSGLTAYEQYF.